A single sample is the source of the 15 T cell receptor beta chains below, sequenced in a study of identical twins. From the 5' RACE reads, TCRdb called clonotypes with MiXCR, one entry per CDR3 protein. In the table there are 400,000 to 550,000 distinct CDR3 sequences, around 24% of which are singletons. A further study also used this sample, focusing on T cells expressing NK-cell markers.

The sequencing sample was made of CD4+ T cells sorted from blood. The receptors were sampled from a young woman in good health.

This clonotype was observed at least ten times. The V and J genes are TRBV7-8 and TRBJ2-1; 10 bases are shared with TRBD2. CDR3 length: 18 amino acids. Unmatched junction bases numbered 14, after V lost 0 bases and J lost 9 bases. Germline CDR1 reads SGHVS; CDR2 reads FQNEAQ. CDR3 bases: TGTGCCAGCAGCTTAGCGGGGCTAGCGGGGGCCCTTATTGGTGAGCAGTTCTTC. This gives the protein CASSLAGLAGALIGEQFF. The variable domain in full, with the rest retrieved from reference TRBV7-8 and TRBJ2-1, is GAGVSQSPRYKVAKRGQDVALRCDPISGHVSLFWYQQALGQGPEFLTYFQNEAQLDKSGLPSDRFFAERPEGSVSTLKIQRTQQEDSAVYLCASSLAGLAGALIGEQFFGPGTRLTVL.

The chain recombines TRBV6-1 with TRBJ2-5; unclear D gene. CDR1 and CDR2 from the germline V gene are MNHNS and SASEGT. The CDR3 extends over 15 amino acids. The V end was cut by 2 bases, the J end by 5 bases, with 15 bases between. The CDR3 nucleotides read TGTGCCAGCAGTGAATTCCCAAGAGCCCTCGAGACCCAGTACTTC. Translated, it gives CASSEFPRALETQYF.

J is TRBJ2-5 and V is TRBV20-1; weak D call: TRBD1 (6 bases). The CDR3 spans 12 residues. Per germline, CDR1 DFQATT and CDR2 SNEGSKA (reference sequence). Trimming cost V 3 bases and J 5 bases, with 10 bases left between them. DNA of the CDR3: TGCAGTGCTAGCAGGGGACCGGAGACCCAGTACTTC. Encoded protein: CSASRGPETQYF.

By share, this clonotype counts as medium-sized (0.01 to 0.1%). The CDR3 spells CASSGRDRGGYTF. CDR3 nucleotide sequence: TGTGCCAGCAGCGGACGAGACAGGGGTGGCTACACCTTC. The rearrangement uses TRBV3-1 and TRBJ1-2; 8 nucleotides agree with TRBD1. Germline lookup yields CDR1 LGHDT and CDR2 YNNKEL (reference sequence). The CDR3 has 13 residues. The V gene end was trimmed by 5 bases and the J gene end by 7 bases; junction bases not matched to a gene: 6.

This clonotype was counted only a few times. V usage is TRBV5-1 and J usage is TRBJ1-1; D gene uncertain. The length of the CDR3 is 14 residues. Germline V gene data show CDR1 as SGHRS and CDR2 as YFSETQ. V dropped 2 bases and J dropped 4 bases, with 12 bases sitting between them. The CDR3 coding sequence is TGCGCCAGCAGCTTTGGGCATCTAGGCACTGAAGCTTTCTTT. Amino acid sequence: CASSFGHLGTEAFF.

The chain links TRBV9 to TRBJ2-1; D possibly corresponds to TRBD2 (7 bases). V dropped 7 bases and J dropped 4 bases, with 18 bases sitting between them. The CDR3 has 15 residues. Germline V gene lookup returns CDR1 SGDLS and CDR2 YYNGEE. The CDR3 bases are TGTGCCAGCCACTCCGCGGGGGCCGGTTACAATGAGCAGTTCTTC. This sequence encodes CASHSAGAGYNEQFF. The full variable domain, with the rest looked up from reference TRBV9 and TRBJ2-1, is DSGVTQTPKHLITATGQRVTLRCSPRSGDLSVYWYQQSLDQGLQFLIQYYNGEERAKGNILERFSAQQFPDLHSELNLSSLELGDSALYFCASHSAGAGYNEQFFGPGTRLTVL.

The chain links TRBV6-1 to TRBJ1-1; D remains unclear. Trimming left V 8 bases short and J 2 bases short, with 18 bases between. The CDR3 covers 15 residues. CDR1 is MNHNS and CDR2 is SASEGT in the germline V gene. This CDR3 reads CASDSVHKRNTEAFF. DNA of the CDR3: TGTGCCAGCGATTCTGTGCATAAGAGAAACACTGAAGCTTTCTTT.

This clonotype was counted a few times. This chain uses TRBV27 with TRBJ1-6; 10 nucleotides align to TRBD1. CDR1 and CDR2 (germline): MNHEY, SMNVEV (reference sequence). The CDR3 has 13 amino acids. V shed 5 bases, J shed 11 bases, and the junction held 3 bases outside the gene matches. CDR3 amino acids: CASSQGTGAPLHF. CDR3 in DNA: TGTGCCAGCAGTCAAGGGACAGGGGCACCCCTCCACTTT.

The chain employs TRBV7-9 and TRBJ1-2; 9 nucleotides match TRBD1. Trimming at V came to 5 bases and at J to 4 bases, leaving 5 bases not matched to a gene. Germline V gene lookup returns CDR1 SEHNR and CDR2 FQNEAQ (reference sequence). The CDR3 has 14 residues. The CDR3: CASSLPGQGYGYTF. The CDR3 DNA reads as TGTGCCAGCAGCCTCCCGGGACAGGGCTATGGCTACACCTTC.

This clonotype was seen ten or more times. The chain uses TRBV2 and TRBJ2-5; unclear D gene. CDR1 is SNHLY, CDR2 FYNNEI, per germline. V lost 9 bases to trimming and J lost 2 bases, with 4 bases between them. The CDR3 is made up of 10 amino acids. This CDR3 is CASRQETQYF. DNA for the CDR3: TGTGCCAGTCGGCAAGAGACCCAGTACTTC.

This chain uses TRBV6-5 with TRBJ2-1, with a possible D match to TRBD1 (5 bases). V gave up 5 bases and J gave up 10 bases, with 12 bases separating them. In germline, CDR1 is MNHEY, CDR2 SVGAGI. The CDR3 has 12 amino acids. Here the CDR3 reads CASSRLDSEQFF. CDR3 coding DNA: TGTGCCAGCAGTCGCCTCGACAGCGAGCAGTTCTTC.

The chain carries TRBV4-3 and TRBJ1-2; D is perhaps TRBD1 (6 bases). Germline CDR1 LGHNA, CDR2 YSLEER. The V end was cut by 1 base, the J end by 4 bases, with 13 bases between. The CDR3 covers 15 residues. The DNA for the CDR3 is TGCGCCAGCAGCCAAGGGAGGGGGAGTGGCTATGGCTACACCTTC. It codes for CASSQGRGSGYGYTF.

The chain recombines TRBV20-1 with TRBJ2-7; 7 nucleotides align to TRBD1. From germline, CDR1 is DFQATT and CDR2 SNEGSKA (reference sequence). The CDR3 is 12 residues long. V shed 4 bases and J 3 bases; nucleotides not matched to a gene: 3. CDR3: CSAIDRDYEQYF. The CDR3, as DNA: TGCAGTGCTATTGACAGGGACTACGAGCAGTACTTC.

This clonotype was counted ten times or more. This sequence joins TRBV9 and TRBJ2-7; D is unresolved. Germline V gene sequence: CDR1 SGDLS, CDR2 YYNGEE. CDR3 length equals 13 residues. V lost 0 bases to trimming and J lost 0 bases, with 4 bases between them. CDR3 in amino acids: CASSVEISYEQYF. Here the CDR3 DNA reads TGTGCCAGCAGCGTAGAGATCTCCTACGAGCAGTACTTC.

There are a few counts of this clonotype. Because it lacks the conserved phenylalanine or tryptophan at the end, this CDR3 is likely a read error. The limits of the CDR3 on the DNA are not certain, so only TCRdb's listed CDR3 is given. The gene calls are TRBV20-1 and TRBJ2-1; TRBD1 is the table's D call and was not checked against the DNA. Germline V gives CDR1 DFQATT, CDR2 SNEGSKA (reference sequence). The CDR3 is 13 amino acids long, termini counted. CDR3 amino acids: CSARPPEDRGLPL.